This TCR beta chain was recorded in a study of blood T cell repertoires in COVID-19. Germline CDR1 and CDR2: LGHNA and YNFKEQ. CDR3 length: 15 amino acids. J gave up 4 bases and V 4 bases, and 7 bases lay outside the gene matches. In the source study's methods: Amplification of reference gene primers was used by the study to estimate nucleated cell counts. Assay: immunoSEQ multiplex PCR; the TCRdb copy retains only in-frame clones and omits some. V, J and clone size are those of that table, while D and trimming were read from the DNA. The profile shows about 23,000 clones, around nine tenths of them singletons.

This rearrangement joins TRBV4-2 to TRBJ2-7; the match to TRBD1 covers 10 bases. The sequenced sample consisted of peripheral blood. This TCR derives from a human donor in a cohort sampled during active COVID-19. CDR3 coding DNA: TGTGCCAGCAGCCTCTGGACAGGGGGGGGATACGAGCAGTACTTC. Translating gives CASSLWTGGGYEQYF.